These 5 T cell receptor beta chains originate from one sample sequenced in a study of CXCR3-negative and CXCR3-positive naive CD8 T cells. The libraries of TRB cDNA were constructed through 5' RACE using UMI labels. TCRdb reprocessed the 5' RACE reads and stores each CDR3 protein as one record, lacking DNA. The data show tens of thousands of distinct CDR3 sequences, and the top ten clones hold approximately 1.1%. Sequenced: naive CXCR3- CD8+ T cells from blood. Subset noted: CD45RO-CCR7+CD27+CD95- naive CD8+ T cells lacking CXCR3 (TNR3-). The source of these receptors is a human donor in good health. Some clones in this sample may be carry-over from other donors' samples.

The V call is TRBV20-1, the J call TRBJ2-5; TCRdb calls TRBD2, which cannot be checked without DNA. Germline CDR1 DFQATT, CDR2 SNEGSKA (reference sequence). This CDR3 has 16 amino acids. Here the CDR3 reads CSARGNSGGWRETQYF.

The chain carries TRBV20-1 and TRBJ2-3; TCRdb designates TRBD1, a call that cannot be tested without DNA. CDR1 is DFQATT, CDR2 SNEGSKA, per germline (reference sequence). The CDR3 is 13 residues long. CDR3 region: CSASPGSTDTQYF.

The chain is built from TRBV2 and TRBJ1-5; checking the TCRdb D call of TRBD1 is not possible without DNA. Germline CDR1 is SNHLY and CDR2 is FYNNEI. The CDR3 is 15 amino acids. CDR3 amino acids: CASSGAGNSNQPHHF. Using reference TRBV2 and TRBJ1-5 for the parts outside the CDR3, the full variable domain is EPEVTQTPSHQVTQMGQEVILRCVPISNHLYFYWYRQILGQKVEFLVSFYNNEISEKSEIFDDQFSVERPDGSNFTLKIRSTKLEDSAMYFCASSGAGNSNQPHHFGDGTRLSIL.

The CDR3 reads CSAPGTRGSYEQYF. V is TRBV20-1 and J is TRBJ2-7; no DNA is available, so the TRBD2 call from TCRdb remains unchecked. There are 14 residues in the CDR3. CDR1 is DFQATT and CDR2 is SNEGSKA in the germline V gene (reference sequence).

This chain joins TRBV29-1 and TRBJ2-5; TCRdb reports TRBD1, a call that lacks DNA to check it against. The CDR3 has 14 residues. Germline CDR1 is SQVTM and CDR2 is ANQGSEA. CDR3 residues: CSVEAWGKGETQYF.